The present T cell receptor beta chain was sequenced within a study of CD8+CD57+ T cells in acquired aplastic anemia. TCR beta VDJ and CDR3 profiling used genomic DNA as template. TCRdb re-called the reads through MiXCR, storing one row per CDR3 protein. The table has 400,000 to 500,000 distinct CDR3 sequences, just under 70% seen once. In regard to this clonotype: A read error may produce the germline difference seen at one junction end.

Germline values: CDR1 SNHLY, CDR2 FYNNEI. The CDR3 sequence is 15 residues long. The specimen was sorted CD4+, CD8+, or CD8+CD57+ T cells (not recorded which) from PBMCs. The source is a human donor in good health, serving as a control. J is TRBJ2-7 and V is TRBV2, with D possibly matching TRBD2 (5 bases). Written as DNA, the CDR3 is TGTGCCAGCAGCCGAGAGGGTGGTATCACCGGGGAGCTGTACTTC. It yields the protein CASSREGGITGELYF.